These 18 T cell receptor beta chains originate from one sample sequenced in a study of blood T cell repertoires in COVID-19. Sequencing was performed with immunoSEQ multiplex PCR; in TCRdb, only in-frame clones are kept and a portion is missing. The sample includes around 400,000 clones, around 87% seen only once; the top ten take roughly a tenth. Specimen: peripheral blood. These receptors were obtained from a woman between 25 and 40 years old with COVID-19, enrolled during active disease.

The V gene is TRBV23-1, the J gene TRBJ2-1, with D perhaps matching TRBD2 (6 bases). TRBV23-1 is known as an ORF, though its function is uncertain. The CDR3 extends over 12 amino acids. Trimming removed 3 bases at V and 14 bases at J, with 14 bases between. CDR3 in amino acids: CASSQTGTGEFF. For the CDR3, the DNA is TGCGCCAGCAGTCAGACCGGGACGGGGGAGTTCTTC.

DNA of the CDR3: TGTGCCAGCAGCGTGACCGGAGGTACTGAAGCTTTCTTT. It is translated as CASSVTGGTEAFF. The chain is built from TRBV9 and TRBJ1-1; D not resolved. The V gene's germline CDR1 is SGDLS and CDR2 YYNGEE. Trimming took off 2 bases at V and 5 bases at J, with 10 bases between the two ends. This CDR3 region has 13 residues.

The gene calls are TRBV12-1 and TRBJ2-3; no DNA check was done on the table's D call, TRBD2. TRBV12-1 is a pseudogene segment. CDR3 size: 15 residues. The CDR3 is CAGPGLGGVGDTQYF. As DNA, the CDR3 is TGTGCCGGACCGGGACTTGGAGGGGTGGGAGATACGCAGTATTTT.

In this sample, this clone turned up once. V is TRBV4-1 and J is TRBJ2-5; TRBD2 matches at 11 bases. The CDR3 runs to 16 residues. V shed 4 bases and J 13 bases; nucleotides not matched to a gene: 17. The germline CDR1 and CDR2 sequences are MGHRA and YSYEKL. CDR3 in DNA: TGCGCCAGCAGCCCGTTAGCCGGGACTAGCGGCCAGCCCCGGTACTTC. Amino acids: CASSPLAGTSGQPRYF.

This chain uses TRBV10-2 with TRBJ1-2; D is perhaps TRBD1 (5 bases). The ends were cut back, 0 bases at V and 11 bases at J, with 13 bases in the middle. In germline, CDR1 is WSHSY, CDR2 SAAADI. The CDR3 runs 13 residues. The CDR3 nucleotides read TGCGCCAGCAGTGAGTCGATAGGGGTCTTTTACACCTTC. It specifies CASSESIGVFYTF.

This clone has only one observation. The V gene is TRBV24-1, the J gene TRBJ2-2, with TRBD1 matching 7 bases. Per germline, CDR1 KGHDR and CDR2 SFDVKD. The length of the CDR3 is 15 residues. After removal of 9 bases from V and 1 base from J, the junction contained 7 bases not matched to a gene. CDR3 in amino acids: CATSDRTGNTGELFF. In DNA, the CDR3 is TGTGCCACCTCTGATAGGACAGGGAACACCGGGGAGCTGTTTTTT.

This rearrangement joins TRBV25-1 to TRBJ2-3; D gene ambiguous. Germline lookup yields CDR1 MGHDK and CDR2 SYGVNS. The CDR3 covers 15 residues. V gave up 1 base and J gave up 5 bases, with 13 bases separating them. The CDR3 DNA reads as TGTGCCAGCAGTGAATGGAAACTAAAAGGAGATACGCAGTATTTT. Encoded protein: CASSEWKLKGDTQYF.

The chain uses TRBV27 and TRBJ2-7; 9 nucleotides align to TRBD1. The junction had 10 bases not matched to a gene; V was cut back by 5 bases and J by 5 bases. CDR1 and CDR2 (germline): MNHEY, SMNVEV (reference sequence). The CDR3 runs to 15 residues. CDR3 protein: CASSRPGQGYHEQYF. The CDR3 DNA reads as TGTGCCAGCAGTCGTCCGGGACAGGGCTACCACGAGCAGTACTTC.

The V call is TRBV29-1, the J call TRBJ2-7; maybe TRBD2 (6 bases). The CDR3 loop spans 15 amino acids. The V end was cut by 4 bases, the J end by 3 bases, with 19 bases between. Per the germline V gene, CDR1 is SQVTM and CDR2 is ANQGSEA. This CDR3 is CSVGRGQGAIYEQYF. CDR3 sequence (DNA): TGCAGCGTTGGGCGGGGTCAGGGAGCGATCTACGAGCAGTACTTC.

The genes are TRBV6-5 and TRBJ2-7; D not certain. Deletions cut 2 bases from V and 4 bases from J, with 9 bases between. CDR1 is MNHEY, CDR2 SVGAGI, per germline. This CDR3 comprises 13 residues. The CDR3 DNA is TGTGCCAGCAGTTACACCAACCTATACGAGCAGTACTTC. Protein product: CASSYTNLYEQYF.

V and J are TRBV9 and TRBJ1-3, with TRBD1 as a possible D gene (6 bases). V shed 0 bases and J shed 3 bases, with 7 bases lying between them. The V gene's germline CDR1 is SGDLS and CDR2 YYNGEE. This CDR3 region has 14 residues. As DNA, the CDR3 is TGTGCCAGCAGCGTAGGCAGGGGTGGAAACACCATATATTTT. It codes for CASSVGRGGNTIYF.

The CDR3 coding sequence is TGCGCCAGCAGCCAACCCTTCATGGGGGGTCGCGGCTACACCTTC. It yields the protein CASSQPFMGGRGYTF. The rearrangement uses TRBV4-1 and TRBJ1-2; a possible D gene is TRBD1 (5 bases). The CDR3 consists of 15 residues. CDR1 MGHRA and CDR2 YSYEKL come from the germline V gene. Trimming removed 2 bases at V and 8 bases at J, with 18 bases between.

This rearrangement joins TRBV18 to TRBJ1-4; D is unresolved. Trimming left V 3 bases short and J 6 bases short, with 8 bases between. Germline V CDR1 and CDR2: KGHSH, LQKENI. This CDR3 has 13 amino acids. CDR3 bases: TGTGCCAGCTCACCGAGCGACGATGAAAAACTGTTTTTT. It yields the protein CASSPSDDEKLFF.

CDR3 nucleotides: TGTGCCAGCAGCCAAACTTCCCGGGGCGAGCAGTACTTC. Its protein is CASSQTSRGEQYF. This chain connects TRBV4-2 to TRBJ2-7; a weak D match, TRBD2 (5 bases). Trimming pared 2 bases from V and 6 bases from J, leaving 11 bases between. Germline V gives CDR1 LGHNA, CDR2 YNFKEQ. The length of the CDR3 is 13 residues.

The chain couples TRBV2 to TRBJ2-7; D is perhaps TRBD2 (6 bases). CDR1 and CDR2 (germline): SNHLY, FYNNEI. The CDR3 has 13 residues. Trimming cost V 8 bases and J 3 bases, with 14 bases left between them. The CDR3 here is CASRSGASYEQYF. DNA of the CDR3: TGTGCCAGCCGTAGCGGAGCCAGCTACGAGCAGTACTTC.

J is TRBJ1-3 and V is TRBV7-2; D gene unclear. The CDR3 contains 15 residues. Germline V gives CDR1 SGHTA, CDR2 FQGNSA. Deletions cut 3 bases from V and 4 bases from J, with 13 bases between. The DNA for the CDR3 is TGTGCCAGCAGCTTTTCCCCAGGCGCCGGAAACACCATATATTTT. Protein sequence: CASSFSPGAGNTIYF. The complete variable domain, with remaining parts taken from reference TRBV7-2 and TRBJ1-3, reads GAGVSQSPSNKVTEKGKDVELRCDPISGHTALYWYRQSLGQGLEFLIYFQGNSAPDKSGLPSDRFSAERTGGSVSTLTIQRTQQEDSAVYLCASSFSPGAGNTIYFGEGSWLTVV.

The chain uses TRBV7-9 and TRBJ2-7, with a possible D match to TRBD1 (5 bases). Trimming took 5 bases from V and 3 from J, leaving 8 bases between them. The CDR3 runs 12 residues. In germline, CDR1 is SEHNR, CDR2 FQNEAQ (reference sequence). The CDR3 DNA follows: TGTGCCAGCAGCGCGACAGACTACGAGCAGTACTTC. Translation gives CASSATDYEQYF.

This sequence joins TRBV29-1 and TRBJ2-7, with 11 nucleotides matching TRBD2. The CDR3 consists of 13 residues. V lost 6 bases to trimming and J lost 6 bases; unmatched junction nucleotides: 7. Germline loops: CDR1 SQVTM, CDR2 ANQGSEA. The DNA of the CDR3 is TGCAGCGTCCTGACTAGCGGGATTCGCGAGCAGTACTTC. The encoded protein is CSVLTSGIREQYF.